This TCR delta chain was sequenced for a study of Vδ1+ human thymocytes. With 1 base clipped from V and 1 base from J, the junction kept 19 bases outside the gene matches. The CDR3 has 21 amino acids. Germline CDR1 and CDR2: TSWWSYY and QGS. RNA was extracted from the cells and then reverse transcribed. The CDR3 regions were amplified by multiplex PCR from V-gene primers to a constant-region primer. TCRdb used CATT to re-call clones from the multiplex PCR reads. The repertoire includes roughly 50,000 delta-chain clones, approximately 15% of them detected once, and under 0.55% sits in the top ten. With regard to this clone: Its antigen is still unknown.

Study results and caveats: Highly polyclonal TRG and TRD repertoires with Gaussian CDR3 length distributions appeared in thymus.

The rearrangement links TRDV1 to TRDJ1; TRDD3 matches 9 bases. The sequenced sample consisted of Vdelta1+ gamma-delta thymocytes from the thymus. The subset was: FACS-sorted CD3+ TCRalphabeta- TCRVdelta1+ TCRVdelta2- thymocytes. The source of this sequence is a boy in the first two years of life who had congenital heart surgery. The CDR3 coding sequence is TGTGCTCTTGGGGAACCTCCAACCAAATGGGGGATAGTTTCTTCCACCGATAAACTCATCTTT. Its protein is CALGEPPTKWGIVSSTDKLIF.